One and the same sample provided the 19 T cell receptor beta chains below, sequenced in a study of T cells in Graves' hyperthyroidism and ophthalmopathy. RNA transcripts served as the template for amplifying TCR beta CDR3 regions. First-round RT-PCR targeting the TCR CDR3 was performed with the HTBI primer set. TCRdb itself ran the multiplex PCR reads through MiXCR, one entry per CDR3 protein. The sample holds over 300,000 distinct CDR3 sequences, approximately 14% seen once. The sample consisted of blood. These TCRs come from a woman aged 55-70 years with Graves' hyperthyroidism.

The chain recombines TRBV6-2 or TRBV6-3 with TRBJ2-2, with no clear D. Germline V CDR1 and CDR2: MNHEY, SVGEGT. V was shortened by 5 bases and J by 5 bases, with 12 bases between the two germline ends. The CDR3 runs to 14 residues. The CDR3 DNA is TGTGCCAGCAGTGTGACCCCAGGAACCGGGGAGCTGTTTTTT. Amino acids: CASSVTPGTGELFF.

This clonotype appeared a few times. The V gene is TRBV25-1, the J gene TRBJ2-6; tentative D call: TRBD1 (5 bases). V dropped 9 bases and J dropped 0 bases, with 12 bases sitting between them. CDR1 is MGHDK, CDR2 SYGVNS, per germline. The CDR3 is 15 amino acids. The CDR3 region has the DNA TGTGCCAGTGGGCTTAGGGGCTCTGGGGCCAACGTCCTGACTTTC. It codes for CASGLRGSGANVLTF.

This clonotype occurred many times. This rearrangement joins TRBV3-1 to TRBJ2-5, with D unresolved. Trimming stripped 4 bases from V and 5 bases from J, with 8 bases between. The CDR3 covers 12 residues. The germline gives CDR1 LGHDT, CDR2 YNNKEL (reference sequence). The CDR3 sequence: CASSPFSETQYF. CDR3 DNA sequence: TGTGCCAGCAGCCCTTTTTCGGAGACCCAGTACTTC.

There are many counts of this clonotype. The chain combines TRBV5-1 with TRBJ2-3, with 12 bases aligning to TRBD2. The CDR3 is 15 amino acids. Unmatched junction bases numbered 4, after V lost 6 bases and J lost 2 bases. The germline V gene has CDR1 SGHRS and CDR2 YFSETQ. The CDR3 spells CASTLAGGPTDTQYF. The CDR3 region has the DNA TGCGCCAGCACGCTAGCGGGAGGGCCCACAGATACGCAGTATTTT.

There are a few counts of this clonotype. V is TRBV6-1 and J is TRBJ2-7; TRBD1 matches at 9 bases. Germline V gene data show CDR1 as MNHNS and CDR2 as SASEGT. This CDR3 has 14 residues. The V gene end was trimmed by 7 bases and the J gene end by 0 bases; junction bases not matched to a gene: 4. This chain's CDR3 is CASKLQGASYEQYF. Written as DNA, the CDR3 is TGTGCCAGCAAACTACAGGGGGCCTCCTACGAGCAGTACTTC.

The V gene is TRBV19, the J gene TRBJ2-7, with 7 bases fitting TRBD2. The CDR3 length is 14 residues. The J segment lost 2 bases and the V segment lost 6 bases, leaving 7 bases of the junction unmatched. Germline V gene data show CDR1 as LNHDA and CDR2 as SQIVND (reference sequence). CDR3 protein: CASSRTSEAYEQYF. DNA for the CDR3: TGTGCCAGTAGCCGCACTAGCGAAGCCTACGAGCAGTACTTC.

This clonotype has just a few counts. The V and J genes are TRBV29-1 and TRBJ2-7; 11 bases align to TRBD2. J lost 5 bases, V lost 7 bases, and 7 bases had no gene match. Germline V gives CDR1 SQVTM, CDR2 ANQGSEA. This CDR3 is built from 13 residues. Here the CDR3 reads CSALLAGANEQYF. Here the CDR3 DNA reads TGCAGCGCCCTACTAGCGGGAGCAAACGAGCAGTACTTC.

This clonotype showed up many times. The rearrangement joins TRBV18 to TRBJ2-1; TRBD2 matches at 13 bases. In germline, CDR1 is KGHSH, CDR2 LQKENI. This CDR3 is 15 amino acids long. V shed 3 bases and J 9 bases; nucleotides not matched to a gene: 5. Here the CDR3 reads CASSPGTSGKGEQFF. In DNA form, the CDR3 reads TGTGCCAGCTCACCCGGGACTAGCGGGAAGGGTGAGCAGTTCTTC. Filled out from reference TRBV18 and TRBJ2-1, the complete variable domain reads NAGVMQNPRHLVRRRGQEARLRCSPMKGHSHVYWYRQLPEEGLKFMVYLQKENIIDESGMPKERFSAEFPKEGPSILRIQQVVRGDSAAYFCASSPGTSGKGEQFFGPGTRLTVL.

The sample holds a few counts of this clonotype. The chain couples TRBV7-9 to TRBJ2-7; TRBD2 matches 7 bases. The CDR3 spans 13 residues. J was trimmed by 4 bases and V by 10 bases; bases with no gene match: 10. Germline assignment: CDR1 SEHNR and CDR2 FQNEAQ (reference sequence). This chain's CDR3 is CATEAGSVYEQYF. CDR3 bases: TGTGCCACCGAAGCGGGATCAGTGTACGAGCAGTACTTC.

This clonotype showed up many times. The V and J genes are TRBV30 and TRBJ2-5, with a weak D call TRBD1 (6 bases). The CDR3 is 13 amino acids. Germline CDR1 is GTSNPN and CDR2 is SVGIG (reference sequence). With 3 bases removed from V and 3 bases from J, the gap between germline ends came to 11 bases. The CDR3 DNA follows: TGTGCCTGGAGACCAACAGGGAAAGAGACCCAGTACTTC. This sequence encodes CAWRPTGKETQYF.

This clonotype was found many times. The chain joins TRBV11-3 to TRBJ2-5, with unresolved D. Deletions cut 4 bases from V and 4 bases from J, with 13 bases between. Per germline, CDR1 SGHNT and CDR2 YENEEA. The CDR3 has 14 amino acids. Here the CDR3 reads CASSSTAVGETQYF. The CDR3 DNA follows: TGTGCCAGCAGCTCCACGGCTGTAGGAGAGACCCAGTACTTC.

CDR3 in DNA: TGCAGTGCTGGACAGGGGGCTACAGATACGCAGTATTTT. Its protein product is CSAGQGATDTQYF. V usage is TRBV20-1 and J usage is TRBJ2-3; 11 positions match TRBD1. With V trimmed by 5 bases and J by 3 bases, 1 base remained unmatched. CDR1 DFQATT and CDR2 SNEGSKA come from the germline V gene (reference sequence). The length of the CDR3 is 13 residues.

With regard to this clonotype: One end of the junction fails to match germline, which may point to a read error. The chain links TRBV2 to TRBJ2-7; the D gene could be TRBD1 or TRBD2 (6 bases each). This CDR3 has 12 amino acids. Germline loops: CDR1 SNHLY, CDR2 FYNNEI. CDR3 amino acids: CASSMTGGGKTF. The CDR3 DNA reads as TGTGCCAGCAGTATGACCGGAGGGGGGAAAACGTTC.

This clonotype was observed many times. The chain is built from TRBV12-3 or TRBV12-4 and TRBJ1-1; D not resolved. The V gene lost 6 bases and the J gene lost 5 bases, with 19 bases spanning the gap. The CDR3 contains 15 residues. The DNA of the CDR3 is TGTGCCAGCAGACGACTAGACCTCCAGCTAACTGAAGCTTTCTTT. It yields the protein CASRRLDLQLTEAFF.

In its sample, this clonotype was seen many times. The J gene is TRBJ2-2, the V gene TRBV28; 9 nucleotides match TRBD2. The CDR3 contains 18 residues. Per germline, CDR1 MDHEN and CDR2 SYDVKM. V was clipped by 1 base and J by 4 bases; unmatched bases: 10. The CDR3, as DNA: TGTGCCAGCAGTTTATACCTTGATAGCGGGAGAGGCACCGGGGAGCTGTTTTTT. It yields the protein CASSLYLDSGRGTGELFF.

This clonotype was seen at least ten times. The CDR3 loop reads CASSRRGSGRIGELFF. The CDR3 DNA follows: TGCGCCAGCAGCCGGCGTGGGAGCGGGAGAATCGGGGAGCTGTTTTTT. The V call is TRBV5-1, the J call TRBJ2-2; 8 bases match TRBD2. Per germline, CDR1 SGHRS and CDR2 YFSETQ. The trim removed 4 bases at V and 7 bases at J, leaving 12 bases unmatched. The CDR3 runs to 16 residues.

At least ten counts were recorded for this clonotype. The chain uses TRBV10-3 and TRBJ1-1, with D tentatively TRBD1 (6 bases). CDR1 is ENHRY and CDR2 is SYGVKD in the germline V gene. The CDR3 has 15 amino acids. Trimming took off 6 bases at V and 5 bases at J, with 19 bases between the two ends. CDR3 nucleotide sequence: TGTGCCATCAGGGCCGGGGGCTGGCGGTCGACTGAAGCTTTCTTT. Encoded protein: CAIRAGGWRSTEAFF.

This clonotype was seen only a few times. A much larger clone differs from this one at a single base, so this may be a read error. This sequence joins TRBV5-1 and TRBJ2-2; D gene unclear. The CDR3 length is 15 residues. V gave up 0 bases and J gave up 0 bases, with 6 bases separating them. Germline V gives CDR1 SGHRS, CDR2 YFSETQ. The CDR3 DNA is TGCGCCAGCAGCTTGGAGGGCGCGAACACCGGGGAGCTGTTTTTT. Translated: CASSLEGANTGELFF.

This clonotype has a count of ten or more. V is TRBV11-3 and J is TRBJ1-6; possible D gene TRBD1, 5 bases. The germline V gene has CDR1 SGHNT and CDR2 YENEEA. CDR3 length: 12 amino acids. V was clipped by 4 bases and J by 15 bases, with 13 bases between them. CDR3 sequence (DNA): TGTGCCAGCAGCTCAAGGGGACTACTCCTCCACTTT. It codes for CASSSRGLLLHF.